The following is a T cell receptor (beta chain) sequence with its context. The antigen remains unidentified. PCR employed 60 Vbeta and 13 Jbeta primers. Profiled with immunoSEQ multiplex PCR; TCRdb holds only in-frame clones, not every one. The sample yields 110,000 to 150,000 clones, 70% to 85% seen once. The source of the sample is a study of cytomegalovirus exposure and HLA in healthy donors. The CDR3 is 14 amino acids. CDR1 is SGHDT, CDR2 YYEEEE, per germline. V gave up 0 bases and J gave up 7 bases, with 14 bases separating them. Study-level points and caveats: After further analysis at a later stage, 17,000 or so TCR beta sequences were associated with HLA alleles at 0.05 false discovery rate. The authors later found HLA-associated TCR beta chains more clonally expanded than equally common others.

The chain joins TRBV5-6 to TRBJ2-7; perhaps TRBD2 as D (6 bases). This clonotype was obtained from an older woman in good health and CMV-seropositive. Sequenced sample: PBMCs. This CDR3 reads CASSLEGDLGEQYF. The CDR3 region has the DNA TGTGCCAGCAGCTTGGAAGGGGACTTGGGGGAGCAGTACTTC.